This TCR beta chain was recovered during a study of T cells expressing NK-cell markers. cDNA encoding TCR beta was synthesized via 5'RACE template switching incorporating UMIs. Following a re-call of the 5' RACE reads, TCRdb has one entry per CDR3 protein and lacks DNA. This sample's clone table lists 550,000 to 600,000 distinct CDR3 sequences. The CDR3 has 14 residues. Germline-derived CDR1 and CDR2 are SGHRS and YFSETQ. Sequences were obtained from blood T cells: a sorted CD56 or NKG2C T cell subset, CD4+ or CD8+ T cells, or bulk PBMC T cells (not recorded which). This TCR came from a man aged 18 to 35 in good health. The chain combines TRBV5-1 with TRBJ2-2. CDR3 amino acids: CASSPDRPTGELFF.